This T cell receptor (beta chain) came from a study of identical twins. A single record per CDR3 protein comes from TCRdb applying MiXCR to the 5' RACE reads. Seen here are fewer than 450,000 distinct CDR3 sequences, 9% observed once, and the top ten hold around 8.6%. Findings and limits, study-wide: It was possible that invariant MAIT and iNKT cells partly confounded the zero-insertion analyses.

This clonotype was observed many times. Its antigen is still unknown. The CDR3 covers 14 residues. V was shortened by 0 bases and J by 6 bases, with 10 bases between the two germline ends. Germline V lookup: CDR1 SGHRS, CDR2 YFSETQ. Sample: naive T cells sorted from blood. The clonotype was recovered from a woman in her fifties or sixties in good health. The chain has TRBV5-1 and TRBJ2-1; D is perhaps TRBD2 (5 bases). For the CDR3, the DNA is TGCGCCAGCAGCTTGGGAACTAGAACCAATGAGCAGTTCTTC. It encodes CASSLGTRTNEQFF.